Listed below are T cell receptor beta chains from one sample, sequenced in a study of response to subunit inactivated influenza vaccine. TCRdb independently ran MiXCR on the RT-PCR reads; one entry per CDR3 protein. This table has about 650,000 distinct CDR3 sequences, less than 20% appearing once. Material: PBMCs from blood, obtained 11 to 12 days after vaccination. The receptor set was obtained from a man aged 50 to 60 who received an inactivated influenza vaccine. Each CDR3 is given with its conserved first and last residue. Fields, in order: V gene, clone size, J gene, D gene, CDR3 DNA, CDR3 protein. D genes are given only for firm matches. Clone size appears in some rows only: once, few, many, or a class for an expanded clone.

TRBV9,NA,TRBJ1-5,TRBD1,TGTGCCAGCAGCGCAGGGGGCTCTCAGCCCCAGCATTTT,CASSAGGSQPQHF
TRBV4-2,few,TRBJ2-1,TRBD2,TGTGCCAGCAGCCAAGTAGCGGGACACGACCTGTACAATGAGCAGTTCTTC,CASSQVAGHDLYNEQFF
TRBV7-6,NA,TRBJ1-3,NA,TGTGCCAGCAGCCATCAGAACTCTGGAAACACCATATATTTT,CASSHQNSGNTIYF
TRBV24-1,few,TRBJ2-3,NA,TGTGCCACCAGTCTAATGGGAGATACGCAGTATTTT,CATSLMGDTQYF
TRBV6-2/TRBV6-3,NA,TRBJ2-5,TRBD1,TGTGCCAGCAGTTCCCCCAACAGGGGGCGAGAGACCCAGTACTTC,CASSSPNRGRETQYF
TRBV7-8,NA,TRBJ2-2,NA,TGTGCCAGCAGCCGCCCTATAAATAGCGGGAACACCGGGGAGCTGTTTTTT,CASSRPINSGNTGELFF
TRBV7-9,few,TRBJ1-1,NA,TGTGCCAGCAGCTTAGACGACGGGTATTTGAACACTGAAGCTTTCTTT,CASSLDDGYLNTEAFF
TRBV28,NA,TRBJ1-5,TRBD1,TGTGCCAGCAGACAGGGGGGTATTAGCAATCAGCCCCAGCATTTT,CASRQGGISNQPQHF
TRBV7-9,NA,TRBJ1-2,NA,TGTGCCAGCAGCAAGACATTTGTCGCCTATGGCTACACCTTC,CASSKTFVAYGYTF
TRBV6-5,NA,TRBJ2-7,TRBD1,TGTGCCAGCAGTTACTCAGCTCCGGGACAGGGGACCGAGCAGTACTTC,CASSYSAPGQGTEQYF